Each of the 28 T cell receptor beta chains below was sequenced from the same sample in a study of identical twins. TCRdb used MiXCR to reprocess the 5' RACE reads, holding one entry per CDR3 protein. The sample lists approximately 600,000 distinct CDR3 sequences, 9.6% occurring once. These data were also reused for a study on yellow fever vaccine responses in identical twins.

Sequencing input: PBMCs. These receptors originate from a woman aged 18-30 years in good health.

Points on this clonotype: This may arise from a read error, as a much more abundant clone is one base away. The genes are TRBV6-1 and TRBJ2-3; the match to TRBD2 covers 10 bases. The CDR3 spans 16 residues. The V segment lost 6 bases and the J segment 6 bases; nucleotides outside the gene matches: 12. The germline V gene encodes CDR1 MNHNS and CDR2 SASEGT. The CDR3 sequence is CASSDRVAGGQDTQYF. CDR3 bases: TGTGCCAGCAGCGACAGGGTAGCGGGAGGTCAGGATACGCAGTATTTT.

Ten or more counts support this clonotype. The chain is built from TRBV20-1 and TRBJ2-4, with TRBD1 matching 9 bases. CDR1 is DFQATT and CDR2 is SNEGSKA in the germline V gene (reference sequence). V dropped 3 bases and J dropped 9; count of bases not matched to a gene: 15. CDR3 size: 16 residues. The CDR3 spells CSASYRGQGRLSIQYF. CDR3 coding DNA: TGCAGTGCTAGTTACAGAGGACAGGGGAGGTTGAGCATTCAGTACTTC.

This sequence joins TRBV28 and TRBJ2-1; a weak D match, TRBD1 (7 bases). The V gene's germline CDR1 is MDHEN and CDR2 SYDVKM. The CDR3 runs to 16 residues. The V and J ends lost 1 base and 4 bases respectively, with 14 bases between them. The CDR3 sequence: CASSLSGGQRYNEQFF. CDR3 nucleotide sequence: TGTGCCAGCAGTTTATCCGGGGGACAGAGATACAATGAGCAGTTCTTC.

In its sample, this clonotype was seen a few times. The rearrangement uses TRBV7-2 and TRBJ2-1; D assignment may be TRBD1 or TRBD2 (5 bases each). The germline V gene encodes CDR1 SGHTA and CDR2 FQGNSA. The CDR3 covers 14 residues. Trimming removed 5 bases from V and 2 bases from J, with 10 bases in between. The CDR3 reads CASSPWDAYNEQFF. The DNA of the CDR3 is TGTGCCAGCAGCCCCTGGGACGCCTACAATGAGCAGTTCTTC.

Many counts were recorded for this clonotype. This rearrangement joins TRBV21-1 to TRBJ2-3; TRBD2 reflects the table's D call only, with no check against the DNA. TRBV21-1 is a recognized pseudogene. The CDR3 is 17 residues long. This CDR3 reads CASSRIPGLADTDTQYF. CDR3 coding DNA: TGTGCCAGCAGCAGAATTCCGGGACTAGCGGACACAGATACGCAGTATTTT.

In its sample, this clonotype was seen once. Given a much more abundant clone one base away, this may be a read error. This chain's CDR3 is CSAVGGGSYNEQFF. The CDR3 DNA sequence: TGCAGCGCTGTAGGGGGGGGCTCCTACAATGAGCAGTTCTTC. This rearrangement joins TRBV29-1 to TRBJ2-1, with D maybe TRBD2 (7 bases). Germline lookup yields CDR1 SQVTM and CDR2 ANQGSEA. This CDR3 spans 14 amino acids. Between the trimmed V and J ends, which lost 7 bases and 0 bases, there was a span of 13 bases.

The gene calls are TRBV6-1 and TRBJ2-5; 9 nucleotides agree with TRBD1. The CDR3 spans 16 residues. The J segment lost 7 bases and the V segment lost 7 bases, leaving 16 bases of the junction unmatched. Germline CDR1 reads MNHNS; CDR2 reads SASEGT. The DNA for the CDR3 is TGTGCCAGCACCGTATCCGGGACAGGGTCCGGAGGGACCCAGTACTTC. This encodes CASTVSGTGSGGTQYF.

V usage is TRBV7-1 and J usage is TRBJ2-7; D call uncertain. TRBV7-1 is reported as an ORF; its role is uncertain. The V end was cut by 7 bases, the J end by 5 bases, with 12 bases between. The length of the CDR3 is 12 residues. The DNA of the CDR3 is TGTGCCAGCACCGACGAAGGCGACGAGCAGTACTTC. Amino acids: CASTDEGDEQYF.

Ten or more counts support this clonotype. The CDR3 region has the DNA TGCGCCAGCCAGGGAGCTCTCGAGCAGTACTTC. Translation gives CASQGALEQYF. The chain employs TRBV5-1 and TRBJ2-7; TRBD1 or TRBD2 may be the D gene (5 bases each). The germline CDR1 and CDR2 sequences are SGHRS and YFSETQ. The CDR3 is made up of 11 amino acids. Trimming pared 7 bases from V and 6 bases from J, leaving 11 bases between.

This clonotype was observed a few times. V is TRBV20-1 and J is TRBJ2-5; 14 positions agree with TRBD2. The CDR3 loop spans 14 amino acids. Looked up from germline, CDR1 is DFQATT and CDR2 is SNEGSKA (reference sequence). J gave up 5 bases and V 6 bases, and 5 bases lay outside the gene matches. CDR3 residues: CSAGGLAGAETQYF. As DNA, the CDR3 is TGCAGTGCCGGGGGACTAGCGGGAGCTGAGACCCAGTACTTC.

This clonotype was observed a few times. Here the CDR3 reads CASSQSGTGGLAPYNEQFF. CDR3 bases: TGTGCCAGCAGCCAATCCGGGACAGGGGGCTTGGCTCCATACAATGAGCAGTTCTTC. The chain recombines TRBV4-2 with TRBJ2-1, with 12 nucleotides matching TRBD1. Unmatched junction bases numbered 12, after V lost 2 bases and J lost 4 bases. The CDR3 totals 19 residues. The germline V gene encodes CDR1 LGHNA and CDR2 YNFKEQ.

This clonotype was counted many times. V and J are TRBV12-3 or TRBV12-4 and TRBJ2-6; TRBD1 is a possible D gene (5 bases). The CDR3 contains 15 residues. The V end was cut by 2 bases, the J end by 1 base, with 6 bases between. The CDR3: CASSLRQSGANVLTF. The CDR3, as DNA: TGTGCCAGCAGTTTAAGACAGTCTGGGGCCAACGTCCTGACTTTC.

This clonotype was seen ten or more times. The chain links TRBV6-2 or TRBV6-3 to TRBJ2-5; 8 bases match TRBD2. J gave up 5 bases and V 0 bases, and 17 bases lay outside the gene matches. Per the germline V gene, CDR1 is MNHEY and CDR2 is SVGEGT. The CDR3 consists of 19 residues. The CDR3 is CASSYSEDDPAGVRETQYF. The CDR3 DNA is TGTGCCAGCAGTTACTCAGAGGATGACCCAGCGGGAGTTAGGGAGACCCAGTACTTC.

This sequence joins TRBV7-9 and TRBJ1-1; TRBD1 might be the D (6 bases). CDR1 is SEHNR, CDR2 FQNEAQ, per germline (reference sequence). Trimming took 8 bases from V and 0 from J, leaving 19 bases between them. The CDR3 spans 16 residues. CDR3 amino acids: CASSPAGGRMNTEAFF. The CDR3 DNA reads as TGTGCCAGCTCCCCGGCGGGGGGCCGGATGAACACTGAAGCTTTCTTT.

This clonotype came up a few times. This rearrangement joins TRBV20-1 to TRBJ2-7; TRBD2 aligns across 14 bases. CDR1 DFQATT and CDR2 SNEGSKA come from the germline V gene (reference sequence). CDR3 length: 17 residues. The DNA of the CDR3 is TGCAGGGCCCCCGGGACTAGCGGGGGTGATACTAGTCTCGAGCAGTACTTC. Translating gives CRAPGTSGGDTSLEQYF.

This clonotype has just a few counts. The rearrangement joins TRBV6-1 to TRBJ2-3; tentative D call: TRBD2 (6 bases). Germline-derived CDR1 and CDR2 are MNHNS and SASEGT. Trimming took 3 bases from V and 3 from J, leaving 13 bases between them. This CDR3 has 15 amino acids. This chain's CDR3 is CASSDRRAGTDTQYF. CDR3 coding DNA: TGTGCCAGCAGTGACCGGAGGGCCGGTACAGATACGCAGTATTTT.

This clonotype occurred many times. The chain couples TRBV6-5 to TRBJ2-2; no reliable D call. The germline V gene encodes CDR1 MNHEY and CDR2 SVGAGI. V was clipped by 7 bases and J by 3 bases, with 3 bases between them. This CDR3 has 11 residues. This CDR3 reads CASTHTGELFF. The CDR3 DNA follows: TGTGCCAGCACCCACACCGGGGAGCTGTTTTTT.

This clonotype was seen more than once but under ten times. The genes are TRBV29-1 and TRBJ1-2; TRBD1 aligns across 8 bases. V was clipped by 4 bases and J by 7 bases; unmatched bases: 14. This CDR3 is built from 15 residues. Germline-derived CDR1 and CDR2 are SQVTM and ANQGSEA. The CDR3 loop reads CSVASGQGAFFGYTF. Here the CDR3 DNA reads TGCAGCGTTGCGTCTGGGCAGGGGGCCTTTTTTGGCTACACCTTC. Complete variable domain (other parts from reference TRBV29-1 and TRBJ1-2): SAVISQKPSRDICQRGTSLTIQCQVDSQVTMMFWYRQQPGQSLTLIATANQGSEATYESGFVIDKFPISRPNLTFSTLTVSNMSPEDSSIYLCSVASGQGAFFGYTFGSGTRLTVV.

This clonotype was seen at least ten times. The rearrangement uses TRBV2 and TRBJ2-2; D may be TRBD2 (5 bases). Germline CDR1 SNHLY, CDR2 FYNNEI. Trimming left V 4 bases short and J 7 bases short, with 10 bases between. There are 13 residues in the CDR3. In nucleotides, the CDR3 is TGTGCCAGCAGTGTGGTGAGGGACGGGGAGCTGTTTTTT. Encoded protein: CASSVVRDGELFF.

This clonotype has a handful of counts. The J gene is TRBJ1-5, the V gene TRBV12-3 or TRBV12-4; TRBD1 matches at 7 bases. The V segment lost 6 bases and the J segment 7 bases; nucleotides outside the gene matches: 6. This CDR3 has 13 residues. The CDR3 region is CASSGQAEQPQHF. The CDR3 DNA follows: TGTGCCAGCAGCGGACAGGCAGAGCAGCCCCAGCATTTT.

CDR3: CAWSRPGYNEQFF. The CDR3 coding sequence is TGTGCCTGGAGCCGGCCGGGGTACAATGAGCAGTTCTTC. The genes are TRBV30 and TRBJ2-1; D possibly corresponds to TRBD2 (5 bases). The CDR3 covers 13 residues. V was trimmed by 3 bases and J by 4 bases, leaving 10 bases between them. Germline CDR1 is GTSNPN and CDR2 is SVGIG (reference sequence).

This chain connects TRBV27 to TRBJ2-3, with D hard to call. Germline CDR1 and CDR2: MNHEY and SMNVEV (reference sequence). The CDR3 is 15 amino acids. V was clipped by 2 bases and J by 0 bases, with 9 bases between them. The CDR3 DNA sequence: TGTGCCAGCAGTTTACTGGGAATTAGCACAGATACGCAGTATTTT. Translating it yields CASSLLGISTDTQYF.

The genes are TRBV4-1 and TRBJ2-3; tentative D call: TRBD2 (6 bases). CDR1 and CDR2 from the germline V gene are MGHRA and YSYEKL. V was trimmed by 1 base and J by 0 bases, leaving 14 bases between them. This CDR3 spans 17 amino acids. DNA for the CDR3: TGCGCCAGCAGCCAAGGGCCTCTAGCGAATAGCACAGATACGCAGTATTTT. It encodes CASSQGPLANSTDTQYF.

The CDR3 nucleotides read TGCAGTGCTAGACCTATAGCGGGAGGCAATTACGAGCAGTACTTC. Translated, it gives CSARPIAGGNYEQYF. V gene TRBV20-1 combines with J gene TRBJ2-7; 10 bases map to TRBD2. Germline trimming cut 2 bases from V and 4 bases from J; bases unmatched to any gene: 8. Germline lookup yields CDR1 DFQATT and CDR2 SNEGSKA (reference sequence). The CDR3 contains 15 residues.

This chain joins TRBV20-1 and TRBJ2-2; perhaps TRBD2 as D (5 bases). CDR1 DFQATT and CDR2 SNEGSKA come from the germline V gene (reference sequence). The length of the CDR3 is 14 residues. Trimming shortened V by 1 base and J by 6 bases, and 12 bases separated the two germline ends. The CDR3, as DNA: TGCAGTGCTAGAGTTGTGAGCGGCCCCGGGGAGCTGTTTTTT. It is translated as CSARVVSGPGELFF.

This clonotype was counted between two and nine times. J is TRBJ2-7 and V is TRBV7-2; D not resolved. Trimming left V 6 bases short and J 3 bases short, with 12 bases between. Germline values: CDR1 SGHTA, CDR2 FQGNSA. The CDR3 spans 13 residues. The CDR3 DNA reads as TGTGCCAGCAGATCAAGGCTCTTCTACGAGCAGTACTTC. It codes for CASRSRLFYEQYF.

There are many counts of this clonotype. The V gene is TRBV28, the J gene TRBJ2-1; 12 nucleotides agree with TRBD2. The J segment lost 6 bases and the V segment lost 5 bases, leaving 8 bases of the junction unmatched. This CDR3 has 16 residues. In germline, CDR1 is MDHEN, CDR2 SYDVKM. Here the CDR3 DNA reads TGTGCCAGCAGTATAGCAGGGACTAGCGGGTCCAATGAGCAGTTCTTC. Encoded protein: CASSIAGTSGSNEQFF.

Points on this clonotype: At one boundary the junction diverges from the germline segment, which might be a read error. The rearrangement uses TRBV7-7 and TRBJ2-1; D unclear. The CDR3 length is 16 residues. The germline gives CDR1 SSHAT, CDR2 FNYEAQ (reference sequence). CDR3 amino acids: CASSPVFATSYNEQFF. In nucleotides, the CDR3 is TGTGCTAGCAGCCCTGTATTCGCAACCTCCTACAATGAGCAGTTCTTC.